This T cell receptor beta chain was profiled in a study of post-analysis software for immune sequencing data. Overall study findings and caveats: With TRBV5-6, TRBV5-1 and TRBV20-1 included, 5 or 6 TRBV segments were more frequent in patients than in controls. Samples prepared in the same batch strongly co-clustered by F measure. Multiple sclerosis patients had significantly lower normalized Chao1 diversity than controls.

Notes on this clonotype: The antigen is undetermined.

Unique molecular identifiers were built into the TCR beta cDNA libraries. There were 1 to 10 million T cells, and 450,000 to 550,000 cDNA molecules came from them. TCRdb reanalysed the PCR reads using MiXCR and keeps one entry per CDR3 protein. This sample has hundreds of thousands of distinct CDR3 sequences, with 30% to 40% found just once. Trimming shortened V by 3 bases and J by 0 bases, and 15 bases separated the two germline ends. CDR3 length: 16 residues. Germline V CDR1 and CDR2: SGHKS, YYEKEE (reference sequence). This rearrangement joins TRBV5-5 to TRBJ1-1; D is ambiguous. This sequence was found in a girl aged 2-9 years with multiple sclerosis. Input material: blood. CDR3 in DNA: TGTGCCAGCAGCTATTCAGAAGGGAATGTGAACACTGAAGCTTTCTTT. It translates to CASSYSEGNVNTEAFF. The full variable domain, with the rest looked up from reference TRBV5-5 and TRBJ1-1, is DAGVTQSPTHLIKTRGQQVTLRCSPISGHKSVSWYQQVLGQGPQFIFQYYEKEERGRGNFPDRFSARQFPNYSSELNVNALLLGDSALYLCASSYSEGNVNTEAFFGQGTRLTVV.